This T cell receptor beta chain is drawn from a study of blood T cell repertoires in COVID-19. Whole-study context: Italy, Spain and the United States were the sources of the convalescent and acute COVID-19 samples. T cells, B-cell-depleted T cells, or PBMCs supplied cDNA or gDNA.

Allocation to cohorts depended on clinical history reported by the participants. CDR1 and CDR2 (germline): SGHAT, FQNNGV. Trimming cost V 2 bases and J 5 bases; bases outside gene matches: 10. There are 16 residues in the CDR3. As processed by the authors: Estimates of nucleated cell counts were drawn from the amplification of reference gene primers. The method was immunoSEQ multiplex PCR; TCRdb's version includes in-frame clones alone and lacks a portion of them. D and trimming come from the DNA, and the V and J calls and clone size come from that table. The sample yields 200,000 to 300,000 clones, about 87% seen once.

The clonotype comes from a woman between 35 and 50 years old with acute COVID-19. This chain links TRBV11-2 with TRBJ2-5; 8 bases are a match to TRBD1. Sequenced sample: PBMCs or T cells enriched from blood (not recorded which). CDR3 residues: CASSLRTGNHRETQYF. Written as DNA, the CDR3 is TGTGCCAGCAGCTTACGGACAGGGAATCATCGGGAGACCCAGTACTTC.